This TCR beta chain was identified in a study of neurological immune-mediated disorders. Study-level points and caveats: Levels of TCR clonal expansion peaked in HTLV-1-associated myelopathy and reached their lowest in multiple sclerosis, under those of healthy controls. Subjects shared no identical expanded-clone CDR3 amino acid sequences, suggesting private TCR-beta repertoires in all groups.

Ten or more counts support this clonotype. Antigen unknown. PBMCs stored at -80 C, 2 million in total, were the source of the unsorted libraries. Germline values: CDR1 SGHRS, CDR2 YFSETQ. V lost 4 bases, J lost 5 bases, and 15 bases lay in between. The CDR3 loop spans 14 amino acids. By 5'RACE with 10-nucleotide random UMIs, the cDNA was made. TCRdb fed the 5' RACE reads into MiXCR, producing one record per CDR3 protein. The sample shows some 53,000 distinct CDR3 sequences, roughly 17% of them seen only once. The sequenced material came from PBMCs. This chain uses TRBV5-1 with TRBJ1-1; a weak D match, TRBD1 (6 bases). This TCR was sampled from a man in his sixties in good health. The CDR3 DNA reads TGCGCCAGCAGCCCTTCGACAGGAACGACTGAAGCTTTCTTT. Its protein is CASSPSTGTTEAFF. Variable domain in full (rest from reference TRBV5-1 and TRBJ1-1): KAGVTQTPRYLIKTRGQQVTLSCSPISGHRSVSWYQQTPGQGLQFLFEYFSETQRNKGNFPGRFSGRQFSNSRSEMNVSTLELGDSALYLCASSPSTGTTEAFFGQGTRLTVV.